Following are 17 T cell receptor beta chains from one sample sequenced in a study of cytomegalovirus exposure and HLA in healthy donors. Vbeta (60) and Jbeta (13) primers were used in the PCR. Sequencing used immunoSEQ multiplex PCR; TCRdb keeps in-frame clones, though not all of them. In the table there are about 64,000 clones, roughly 87% of which are singletons. Sequenced sample: PBMCs. All receptors derive from a female donor in good health and CMV-seronegative.

The count of this clone is one. The chain has TRBV7-2 and TRBJ1-6, with TRBD1 identical over 10 bases. The CDR3 length is 15 residues. The ends lost 7 bases at V and 4 bases at J; junction bases unmatched: 4. The germline gives CDR1 SGHTA, CDR2 FQGNSA. In DNA, the CDR3 is TGTGCCAGCACCCCGGGACAGGGGTATAATTCACCCCTCCACTTT. It codes for CASTPGQGYNSPLHF. The entire variable domain, with the rest obtained from reference TRBV7-2 and TRBJ1-6, is as follows: GAGVSQSPSNKVTEKGKDVELRCDPISGHTALYWYRQSLGQGLEFLIYFQGNSAPDKSGLPSDRFSAERTGGSVSTLTIQRTQQEDSAVYLCASTPGQGYNSPLHFGNGTRLTVT.

For this clone: One junction end does not reproduce the germline sequence, and a read error may be involved. The V gene is TRBV7-9, the J gene TRBJ2-5; D not resolved. The CDR3 covers 12 residues. Per the germline V gene, CDR1 is SEHNR and CDR2 is FQNEAQ (reference sequence). The CDR3 spells CSSSLSEETQYF. CDR3 in DNA: TGTTCCAGCAGCTTGTCGGAAGAGACCCAGTACTTC.

J is TRBJ2-1 and V is TRBV7-2; unclear D gene. V was clipped by 3 bases and J by 3 bases, with 12 bases between them. Germline assignment: CDR1 SGHTA and CDR2 FQGNSA. The CDR3 has 15 residues. The DNA of the CDR3 is TGTGCCAGCAGCTTCGGTGCTTATAGCTACAATGAGCAGTTCTTC. Translated: CASSFGAYSYNEQFF.

This chain joins TRBV5-1 and TRBJ1-5; TRBD1 matches at 7 bases. The CDR3 is made up of 16 amino acids. The germline gives CDR1 SGHRS, CDR2 YFSETQ. Germline trimming cut 6 bases from V and 2 bases from J; bases unmatched to any gene: 11. CDR3 loop: CASTYRQGLGNQPQHF. The CDR3 nucleotides read TGCGCCAGCACCTATCGACAGGGATTGGGCAATCAGCCCCAGCATTTT.

The V gene is TRBV30, the J gene TRBJ1-1; 10 bases fit TRBD1. The CDR3 covers 11 residues. The V and J ends lost 5 bases and 11 bases, in that order; junction bases with no gene match: 5. Germline assignment: CDR1 GTSNPN and CDR2 SVGIG (reference sequence). Written as DNA, the CDR3 is TGTGCCTGGCGGGGACAGGGGCCGGCTTTCTTT. The encoded protein is CAWRGQGPAFF.

The rearrangement uses TRBV12-1 and TRBJ1-4; the table's D call of TRBD1 was not tested on the DNA. TRBV12-1 is reported as a pseudogene. This CDR3 comprises 15 residues. Here the CDR3 DNA reads TGTGCCAGCAGCCCGCGACAGGCCAATAATGAAAAACTGTTTTTT. Residues: CASSPRQANNEKLFF.

The chain links TRBV18 to TRBJ1-2; D remains ambiguous. Germline V gene sequence: CDR1 KGHSH, CDR2 LQKENI. V was pared by 2 bases and J by 2 bases, with 9 bases between. CDR3 length: 14 amino acids. CDR3 sequence: CASSPTEGNYGYTF. The DNA of the CDR3 is TGTGCCAGCTCACCAACGGAGGGAAACTATGGCTACACCTTC.

For this clone: At one end, the junction sequence differs from germline, possibly due to a read error. The chain recombines TRBV30 with TRBJ1-5, with a weak D call TRBD1 (6 bases). CDR1 is GTSNPN, CDR2 SVGIG, per germline (reference sequence). This CDR3 is 15 amino acids long. The CDR3 DNA reads as TGTGCCTGGAGTGTAGCGACAGGAAGCAGTCAGCCCCAGCATTTT. It yields the protein CAWSVATGSSQPQHF. The complete variable domain, with remaining parts taken from reference TRBV30 and TRBJ1-5, reads SQTIHQWPATLVQPVGSPLSLECTVEGTSNPNLYWYRQAAGRGLQLLFYSVGIGQISSEVPQNLSASRPQDRQFILSSKKLLLSDSGFYLCAWSVATGSSQPQHFGDGTRLSIL.

This clone was recorded only once. The rearrangement joins TRBV5-6 to TRBJ2-3; D uncertain. The V end was cut by 0 bases, the J end by 2 bases, with 7 bases between. This CDR3 contains 14 residues. Germline CDR1 is SGHDT and CDR2 is YYEEEE. The CDR3 loop is CASSLESTTDTQYF. Written as DNA, the CDR3 is TGTGCCAGCAGCTTGGAGTCTACCACAGATACGCAGTATTTT.

Concerning this clone itself: Other DNA sequences in this specimen translate into the identical CDR3. This chain links TRBV5-1 with TRBJ2-3; 10 bases map to TRBD2. The germline gives CDR1 SGHRS, CDR2 YFSETQ. With V trimmed by 1 base and J by 6 bases, 5 bases remained unmatched. This CDR3 contains 15 residues. The CDR3 spells CASSLSSGGADTQYF. CDR3 in DNA: TGCGCCAGCAGCTTGTCAAGCGGGGGGGCGGATACGCAGTATTTT.

The rearrangement uses TRBV25-1 and TRBJ1-1; 7 bases are shared with TRBD1. V trimming: 7 bases; J trimming: 7 bases; junction bases outside the gene matches: 12. The CDR3 covers 14 residues. Germline V gene data show CDR1 as MGHDK and CDR2 as SYGVNS. CDR3 in DNA: TGTGCCAGCACCCTCACGGGCCGACAGGGTGAAGCTTTCTTT. Translating it yields CASTLTGRQGEAFF.

V gene TRBV25-1 combines with J gene TRBJ2-4; D is possibly TRBD1 (6 bases). Germline values: CDR1 MGHDK, CDR2 SYGVNS. Between the trimmed V and J ends, which lost 4 bases and 0 bases, there was a span of 13 bases. This CDR3 spans 16 amino acids. CDR3 DNA: TGTGCCAGCAGTGCCACAGGGATACTAGCCAAAAACATTCAGTACTTC. It encodes CASSATGILAKNIQYF.

The gene calls are TRBV27 and TRBJ1-3, with D perhaps TRBD1 (6 bases). Germline CDR1 and CDR2: MNHEY and SMNVEV (reference sequence). The V end lost 3 bases, the J end lost 4 bases, and 28 bases lay between the germline ends. This CDR3 region has 20 residues. In DNA form, the CDR3 reads TGTGCCAGCAGTTTCGGTACAGGGACCGTATTTTTAATGCCAGGAAACACCATATATTTT. Translation gives CASSFGTGTVFLMPGNTIYF.

The CDR3 DNA sequence: TGTGCCAGCAGTTCCCCAGGGGCAGGGTGGCAGCCCCAGCATTTT. This translates into CASSSPGAGWQPQHF. The rearrangement joins TRBV28 to TRBJ1-5, with D tentatively TRBD1 (6 bases). Germline CDR1 MDHEN, CDR2 SYDVKM. The CDR3 spans 15 residues. V gave up 4 bases and J gave up 7 bases, with 17 bases separating them. The entire variable domain, with the rest obtained from reference TRBV28 and TRBJ1-5, is as follows: DVKVTQSSRYLVKRTGEKVFLECVQDMDHENMFWYRQDPGLGLRLIYFSYDVKMKEKGDIPEGYSVSREKKERFSLILESASTNQTSMYLCASSSPGAGWQPQHFGDGTRLSIL.

The V call is TRBV29-1, the J call TRBJ2-3; 13 nucleotides agree with TRBD2. This CDR3 is 14 amino acids long. Germline CDR1 reads SQVTM; CDR2 reads ANQGSEA. With 6 bases clipped from V and 5 bases from J, the junction kept 5 bases outside the gene matches. The CDR3 region has the DNA TGCAGCGTCCCAGGGACTAGCGGGGTAGATACGCAGTATTTT. This translates into CSVPGTSGVDTQYF.

This chain connects TRBV9 to TRBJ2-7, with TRBD1 matching 8 bases. The ends lost 2 bases at V and 2 bases at J; junction bases unmatched: 6. Germline CDR1 SGDLS, CDR2 YYNGEE. The CDR3 loop spans 15 amino acids. The CDR3 coding sequence is TGTGCCAGCAGCGTCGCCAGGACAGGGCCCTACGAGCAGTACTTC. It is translated as CASSVARTGPYEQYF.

V gene TRBV11-3 combines with J gene TRBJ2-7, with 10 bases identical to TRBD2. V shed 4 bases and J 7 bases; nucleotides not matched to a gene: 13. Germline CDR1 reads SGHNT; CDR2 reads YENEEA. The CDR3 has 16 residues. The CDR3 loop reads CASSSSGTSEIIEQYF. The DNA for the CDR3 is TGTGCCAGCAGCTCATCCGGGACTAGCGAGATCATTGAGCAGTACTTC.